Detailed here is one T cell receptor beta chain. These data belong to a study of human T cells and chemical hapten exposure. Study in general: The study patch tested 0.01% DPC on the upper back and read results at 6 days.

V was pared by 3 bases and J by 2 bases, with 1 base between. This CDR3 has 11 residues. Germline values: CDR1 SGHDN, CDR2 FVKESK. Individual cDNA molecules in this library carried unique molecular identifiers. From the RACE reads, TCRdb called clonotypes with MiXCR, one entry per CDR3 protein. The table has roughly 88,000 distinct CDR3 sequences, 8% to 10% seen once. Stated time point: pre-sensitization, week 0. As to treatment: therapeutic diphenylcyclopropenone sensitization with weekly scalp DPC. The study drew its donors from alopecia patients who were 18 to 70 years old and suitable for DPC. Sequenced here: whole blood, sampled in connection with sensitization to the hapten diphenylcyclopropenone (DPC). J is TRBJ1-1 and V is TRBV14; D not resolved. This clonotype was obtained from a woman aged 40 to 55 with alopecia areata. Some clones in this sample may be carry-over from other donors' samples. CDR3 in DNA: TGTGCCAGCAGCCATAACACTGAAGCTTTCTTT. It specifies CASSHNTEAFF.